This TCR beta chain was found in a study of T cells after yellow fever vaccination. V was clipped by 3 bases and J by 5 bases, with 16 bases between them. In germline, CDR1 is SEHNR, CDR2 FQNEAQ (reference sequence). The length of the CDR3 is 15 residues. Each CDR3 protein gets one entry after TCRdb re-called the 5' RACE reads with MiXCR. The sample shows some 200,000 distinct CDR3 sequences, 9.5% to 11% of them seen only once. Only a few counts were recorded for this clonotype. Its antigen is not identified. Study-wide findings and caveats: Abundant clonotypes from the bulk population could have been carried over as contaminants into FACS-sorted repertoires. A weaker but faster secondary response was observed, peaking on day 5 versus 15. The study re-detected most primary-vaccination clones after the booster (about 96% CD4, around 89% CD8).

This TCR was sampled from a man between 18 and 35 years old who received the YFV17D yellow fever vaccine. Sequenced here: CD8+ T cells sorted from PBMCs, sampled 15 days after the yellow fever booster vaccination. The chain is built from TRBV7-9 and TRBJ2-5; D unresolved. The CDR3 coding sequence is TGTGCCAGCAGCTTGAGCCTCGGCCCCCCGGAGACCCAGTACTTC. It codes for CASSLSLGPPETQYF.